Below, 23 T cell receptor beta chains from the same sample are listed, as sequenced in a study of cytomegalovirus exposure and HLA in healthy donors. A multiplex PCR was run with 60 Vbeta primers and 13 Jbeta primers. Produced via immunoSEQ multiplex PCR; TCRdb's table is partial and in-frame only. The table has fewer than 100,000 clones, around 8% seen once. Sequenced sample: PBMCs. These receptor sequences come from a man in his fifties in good health and CMV-seronegative.

In its sample, this clone was seen a few times. The rearrangement links TRBV25-1 to TRBJ2-1; TRBD2 aligns across 8 bases. CDR3 length: 14 amino acids. Trimming removed 1 base from V and 7 bases from J; junction bases left unmatched: 3. The germline V gene encodes CDR1 MGHDK and CDR2 SYGVNS. CDR3 protein: CASSEFGGRNEQFF. The DNA for the CDR3 is TGTGCCAGCAGTGAATTCGGCGGGAGGAATGAGCAGTTCTTC.

The chain couples TRBV7-6 to TRBJ2-1; perhaps TRBD1 as D (6 bases). Germline values: CDR1 SGHVS, CDR2 FNYEAQ. This CDR3 is built from 15 residues. Trimming took 6 bases from V and 3 from J, leaving 15 bases between them. CDR3 sequence: CASSTGQTYYNEQFF. CDR3 DNA sequence: TGTGCCAGCAGTACCGGACAGACCTACTACAATGAGCAGTTCTTC.

This clone occurred a few times. The chain has TRBV30 and TRBJ2-5, with 7 bases fitting TRBD1. The ends lost 5 bases at V and 2 bases at J; junction bases unmatched: 8. Germline CDR1 GTSNPN, CDR2 SVGIG (reference sequence). This CDR3 region has 14 residues. The CDR3 DNA reads as TGTGCCTGGGCTTCCGGGACAGCACAAGAGACCCAGTACTTC. This sequence encodes CAWASGTAQETQYF.

In its sample, this clone was seen a few times. The rearrangement links TRBV5-1 to TRBJ1-4; D gene uncertain. Germline V lookup: CDR1 SGHRS, CDR2 YFSETQ. The CDR3 has 15 residues. Trimming pared 0 bases from V and 1 base from J, leaving 7 bases between. CDR3 DNA: TGCGCCAGCAGCTTGGGAGGCCTAACTAATGAAAAACTGTTTTTT. The encoded protein is CASSLGGLTNEKLFF. Full variable domain (rest looked up from reference TRBV5-1 and TRBJ1-4): KAGVTQTPRYLIKTRGQQVTLSCSPISGHRSVSWYQQTPGQGLQFLFEYFSETQRNKGNFPGRFSGRQFSNSRSEMNVSTLELGDSALYLCASSLGGLTNEKLFFGSGTQLSVL.

This clone was counted only a few times. This chain connects TRBV6-1 to TRBJ2-4, with D possibly matching TRBD1 (5 bases). The CDR3 loop spans 15 amino acids. Deletions cut 2 bases from V and 0 bases from J, with 8 bases between. Germline assignment: CDR1 MNHNS and CDR2 SASEGT. The CDR3 coding sequence is TGTGCCAGCAGTGAATTGGGGCTAGCCAAAAACATTCAGTACTTC. Translating it yields CASSELGLAKNIQYF.

The rearrangement uses TRBV15 and TRBJ1-5; D uncertain. Trimming removed 1 base from V and 2 bases from J, with 12 bases in between. The length of the CDR3 is 16 residues. CDR1 LNHNV and CDR2 YYDKDF come from the germline V gene (reference sequence). The CDR3 here is CATSRGPAGGNQPQHF. CDR3 bases: TGTGCCACCAGCAGAGGGCCCGCGGGAGGCAATCAGCCCCAGCATTTT.

This clone was detected a few times. The chain links TRBV27 to TRBJ1-6, with D perhaps matching TRBD1 (5 bases). Trimming shortened V by 8 bases and J by 10 bases, and 21 bases separated the two germline ends. This CDR3 is built from 15 residues. Germline V gene data show CDR1 as MNHEY and CDR2 as SMNVEV (reference sequence). The DNA of the CDR3 is TGTGCCAGCCAACCCTTAGCAGGGTTAGGATCACCCCTCCACTTT. Its protein product is CASQPLAGLGSPLHF.

This clone was counted a few times. The V and J genes are TRBV18 and TRBJ1-3; D is undetermined. The CDR3 is 17 amino acids. V was cut by 3 bases and J by 0 bases, with 15 bases left in between. Germline lookup yields CDR1 KGHSH and CDR2 LQKENI. The CDR3 DNA reads TGTGCCAGCTCACCCCAAAGGAGGGAAAGCTCTGGAAACACCATATATTTT. Its translation is CASSPQRRESSGNTIYF.

The rearrangement links TRBV18 to TRBJ2-5; TRBD2 matches 9 bases. Germline loops: CDR1 KGHSH, CDR2 LQKENI. After removal of 4 bases from V and 5 bases from J, the junction contained 8 bases not matched to a gene. The CDR3 sequence is 15 residues long. The CDR3 here is CASSLGAGGGETQYF. In DNA form, the CDR3 reads TGTGCCAGCTCACTTGGAGCGGGGGGCGGTGAGACCCAGTACTTC.

This chain joins TRBV2 and TRBJ2-7; 7 bases map to TRBD1. There are 14 residues in the CDR3. CDR1 is SNHLY, CDR2 FYNNEI, per germline. With 5 bases clipped from V and 4 bases from J, the junction kept 8 bases outside the gene matches. The CDR3 spells CASSLRQGVYEQYF. The CDR3 DNA is TGTGCCAGCAGTCTTCGACAGGGAGTATACGAGCAGTACTTC.

In its sample, this clone was seen a few times. CDR3 nucleotide sequence: TGTGCCAGCAGTCCCAACAGGGGGCGGAAGACCGGGGAGCTGTTTTTT. Translation: CASSPNRGRKTGELFF. The rearrangement joins TRBV27 to TRBJ2-2, with TRBD1 matching over 9 bases. Germline values: CDR1 MNHEY, CDR2 SMNVEV (reference sequence). V gave up 5 bases and J gave up 5 bases; unmatched junction bases: 9. This CDR3 is 16 amino acids long.

The chain couples TRBV7-3 to TRBJ2-1; 8 bases agree with TRBD2. After removal of 5 bases from V and 4 bases from J, the junction contained 10 bases not matched to a gene. Germline V gene lookup returns CDR1 SGHTA and CDR2 FQGTGA. The CDR3 is made up of 16 amino acids. The CDR3 nucleotides are TGTGCCAGCAGCCCCGGGGGAGCGGGAGCTTACAATGAGCAGTTCTTC. Its protein is CASSPGGAGAYNEQFF.

The chain joins TRBV29-1 to TRBJ2-3; D might be TRBD1 (6 bases). Germline V gene sequence: CDR1 SQVTM, CDR2 ANQGSEA. The CDR3 covers 12 residues. With 4 bases removed from V and 1 base from J, the gap between germline ends came to 6 bases. As DNA, the CDR3 is TGCAGCGTTGCAGGGGGCACAGATACGCAGTATTTT. Translating it yields CSVAGGTDTQYF.

The sample holds a few counts of this clone. V gene TRBV27 combines with J gene TRBJ2-3; 7 bases align to TRBD2. CDR3 length equals 14 residues. Germline CDR1 reads MNHEY; CDR2 reads SMNVEV (reference sequence). J gave up 5 bases and V 3 bases, and 5 bases lay outside the gene matches. The CDR3 loop reads CASSLEREVDTQYF. For the CDR3, the DNA is TGTGCCAGCAGTTTGGAGCGGGAAGTAGATACGCAGTATTTT.

This chain links TRBV7-3 with TRBJ1-1, with D perhaps TRBD1 (5 bases). V lost 5 bases and J 2 bases, leaving 9 bases between the germline ends. The CDR3 consists of 13 residues. Germline values: CDR1 SGHTA, CDR2 FQGTGA. Written as DNA, the CDR3 is TGTGCCAGCAGCCGGACACAAAACACTGAAGCTTTCTTT. Translation: CASSRTQNTEAFF.

The CDR3 loop is CASSLGTGSYEQYF. The CDR3 nucleotides are TGTGCCAGCAGCCTAGGGACAGGGTCCTACGAGCAGTACTTC. The V gene is TRBV27, the J gene TRBJ2-7, with 9 bases lining up with TRBD1. The V and J ends lost 6 bases and 1 base, in that order; junction bases with no gene match: 4. The CDR3 loop spans 14 amino acids. Germline assignment: CDR1 MNHEY and CDR2 SMNVEV (reference sequence).

In this sample, this clone turned up a few times. The chain recombines TRBV28 with TRBJ1-2; TRBD1 matches 10 bases. The length of the CDR3 is 14 residues. Germline V lookup: CDR1 MDHEN, CDR2 SYDVKM. V was pared by 5 bases and J by 6 bases, with 6 bases of the junction left unmatched. In DNA form, the CDR3 reads TGTGCCAGCAGTGTCAGACAGGGGGCAAATGGCTACACCTTC. Translation gives CASSVRQGANGYTF.

In this sample, this clone turned up a few times. The chain links TRBV5-1 to TRBJ2-1; possibly TRBD1 for D (5 bases). Germline V gives CDR1 SGHRS, CDR2 YFSETQ. The CDR3 runs to 14 residues. Trimming removed 3 bases from V and 6 bases from J, with 13 bases in between. CDR3 in DNA: TGCGCCAGCAGCTGGGGTGGACAAACCAATGAGCAGTTCTTC. As protein: CASSWGGQTNEQFF.

The chain links TRBV6-1 to TRBJ1-1; D uncertain. The CDR3 covers 13 residues. CDR1 and CDR2 from the germline V gene are MNHNS and SASEGT. V was shortened by 6 bases and J by 3 bases, with 11 bases between the two germline ends. CDR3 bases: TGTGCCAGCAGCCCAACGGGGTACACTGAAGCTTTCTTT. Protein product: CASSPTGYTEAFF.

The rearrangement links TRBV28 to TRBJ2-3; no clear D. The germline gives CDR1 MDHEN, CDR2 SYDVKM. Trimming pared 3 bases from V and 6 bases from J, leaving 10 bases between. The CDR3 contains 13 residues. CDR3 sequence: CASSFLELDTQYF. CDR3 nucleotide sequence: TGTGCCAGCAGTTTCTTAGAGTTGGATACGCAGTATTTT.

This chain joins TRBV7-3 and TRBJ2-4; TRBD2 agrees at 7 bases. V trimming: 4 bases; J trimming: 2 bases; junction bases outside the gene matches: 5. In germline, CDR1 is SGHTA, CDR2 FQGTGA. CDR3 length: 15 residues. This chain's CDR3 is CASSSHGGTKNIQYF. The CDR3 DNA reads as TGTGCCAGCAGCTCCCACGGGGGGACCAAAAACATTCAGTACTTC. Looking up the rest from reference TRBV7-3 and TRBJ2-4 gives the full variable domain: GAGVSQTPSNKVTEKGKYVELRCDPISGHTALYWYRQSLGQGPEFLIYFQGTGAADDSGLPNDRFFAVRPEGSVSTLKIQRTERGDSAVYLCASSSHGGTKNIQYFGAGTRLSVL.

The V gene is TRBV19, the J gene TRBJ1-1, with TRBD1 as a possible D gene (6 bases). The CDR3 covers 18 residues. V lost 3 bases to trimming and J lost 1 base, with 21 bases between them. The germline CDR1 and CDR2 sequences are LNHDA and SQIVND (reference sequence). DNA of the CDR3: TGTGCCAGTAGTATGGCCCACAGGGAGCAACTACCGAACACTGAAGCTTTCTTT. Its translation: CASSMAHREQLPNTEAFF.

The rearrangement links TRBV28 to TRBJ2-2; weak D call: TRBD1 (6 bases). CDR1 and CDR2 from the germline V gene are MDHEN and SYDVKM. The CDR3 extends over 13 amino acids. V lost 6 bases and J 7 bases, leaving 12 bases between the germline ends. In DNA form, the CDR3 reads TGTGCCAGCAGAACAGGGTTGGGCGGGGAGCTGTTTTTT. Residues: CASRTGLGGELFF.